These T cell receptor beta chains were read from a single sample in a study of blood T cell repertoires in COVID-19. Repertoires were generated with immunoSEQ multiplex PCR, while TCRdb's copy carries only in-frame clones and drops some. The sample contains fewer than 75,000 clones, 70% to 90% of which appear only once. Sequencing was done on a sample of peripheral blood. Source of these receptors: a man in his fifties or sixties with active COVID-19. CDR3s include the opening cysteine and the closing phenylalanine or tryptophan. The D gene is left open where the match is weak. The listing skips clone size in some rows; elsewhere it reads once, few, many or a size class.

TRBJ2-7	TRBV4-2	NA	TRBD1	CASSQDSRQGRGEQYF	TGTGCCAGCAGCCAGGACTCGAGACAGGGTCGGGGCGAGCAGTACTTC
TRBJ1-1	TRBV6-6	NA	NA	CASSGPQGEAFF	TGTGCCAGCAGCGGACCCCAGGGGGAAGCTTTCTTT
TRBJ1-3	TRBV18	NA	NA	CASSPSSGNTIYF	TGTGCCAGCTCACCGAGCTCTGGAAACACCATATATTTT
TRBJ2-1	TRBV5-6	few	TRBD2	CASSLSPSGYNEQFF	TGTGCCAGCAGCTTGTCGCCTAGCGGCTACAATGAGCAGTTCTTC
TRBJ2-4	TRBV7-2	NA	TRBD2	CASSPTSGRVNIQYF	TGTGCCAGCAGCCCGACTAGCGGGAGGGTCAACATTCAGTACTTC
TRBJ1-6	TRBV6-5	NA	NA	CASSSVGPLHF	TGTGCCAGCAGTTCCGTCGGGCCCCTCCACTTT
TRBJ2-3	TRBV5-1	NA	TRBD2	CASSFSGGFTDTQYF	TGCGCCAGCAGCTTTAGCGGGGGTTTCACAGATACGCAGTATTTT
TRBJ2-1	TRBV11-2	NA	TRBD2	CASSLGLADHNEQFF	TGTGCCAGCAGCTTAGGGCTAGCGGACCACAATGAGCAGTTCTTC
TRBJ1-4	TRBV5-1	NA	TRBD1	CASSLNLQGARGEKLFF	TGCGCCAGCAGCTTAAACCTTCAGGGGGCGCGGGGTGAAAAACTGTTTTTT
TRBJ2-1	TRBV11-2	NA	NA	CASSPMQGTGYNEQFF	TGTGCCAGCAGCCCGATGCAGGGGACCGGCTACAATGAGCAGTTCTTC
TRBJ2-5	TRBV29-1	NA	TRBD1	CSVEAQTGADQTQYF	TGCAGCGTTGAAGCCCAGACAGGGGCCGACCAGACCCAGTACTTC
TRBJ2-5	TRBV29-1	NA	NA	CSVERPGRETQYF	TGCAGCGTTGAGCGGCCGGGGAGGGAGACCCAGTACTTC
TRBJ2-5	TRBV29-1	NA	TRBD2	CSVPTSGYQETQYF	TGCAGCGTCCCGACTAGCGGGTACCAAGAGACCCAGTACTTC
TRBJ1-3	TRBV6-1	NA	NA	CASSEAEWRRVSGNTIYF	TGTGCCAGCAGTGAAGCGGAGTGGCGGCGAGTCTCTGGAAACACCATATATTTT
TRBJ1-3	TRBV19	NA	NA	CASTRVSGNTIYF	TGTGCCAGTACGAGGGTATCCGGAAACACCATATATTTT
TRBJ2-3	TRBV7-3	NA	TRBD2	CASSLGAGTDTQYF	TGTGCCAGCAGCTTAGGAGCGGGGACAGATACGCAGTATTTT
TRBJ1-5	TRBV19	NA	NA	CASSPKLKGKQPQHF	TGTGCCAGTAGCCCTAAGCTCAAGGGGAAGCAGCCCCAGCATTTT
TRBJ2-7	TRBV27	NA	TRBD1	CASSSNPGTAKDEQYF	TGTGCCAGCAGCTCCAATCCCGGGACAGCCAAGGACGAGCAGTACTTC
TRBJ2-1	TRBV14	NA	TRBD2	CASSQDSGLAGGRNEQFF	TGTGCCAGCAGCCAGGATTCCGGACTAGCGGGGGGTCGCAATGAGCAGTTCTTC
TRBJ2-1	TRBV11-2	NA	TRBD2	CASSPLAGEYNEQFF	TGTGCCAGCAGCCCCCTAGCGGGGGAATACAATGAGCAGTTCTTC
TRBJ2-3	TRBV10-1	NA	TRBD2	CASSEEREYTDTQYF	TGCGCCAGCAGTGAGGAGCGGGAGTACACAGATACGCAGTATTTT
TRBJ2-3	TRBV24-1	NA	TRBD1	CATSDLGQGRTDTQYF	TGTGCCACCAGTGACCTCGGACAGGGCCGCACAGATACGCAGTATTTT
TRBJ1-3	TRBV5-1	once	NA	CASSRSGNTIYF	TGCGCCAGCAGCCGGTCTGGAAACACCATATATTTT
TRBJ2-1	TRBV29-1	NA	NA	CSVEGPNYYSSYNEQFF	TGCAGCGTTGAAGGCCCGAATTATTACAGCTCCTACAATGAGCAGTTCTTC
TRBJ2-2	TRBV5-1	NA	NA	CASSLELVGTGELFF	TGCGCCAGCAGCTTGGAGCTAGTTGGCACCGGGGAGCTGTTTTTT
TRBJ2-6	TRBV12-5	NA	NA	CASGLVIGQGTGANVLTF	TGTGCTAGTGGTTTGGTAATCGGGCAGGGAACCGGGGCCAACGTCCTGACTTTC
TRBJ2-5	TRBV18	NA	TRBD1	CASSPIPGTAKETQYF	TGTGCCAGCTCACCAATACCCGGGACAGCTAAAGAGACCCAGTACTTC
TRBJ2-1	TRBV3-1/TRBV3-2	once	NA	CASSQTYIGRRKSYNEQFF	TGTGCCAGCAGCCAAACGTATATCGGGCGGAGGAAGTCATACAATGAGCAGTTCTTC
TRBJ1-4	TRBV2	NA	NA	CASTIRRDEKLFF	TGTGCCAGCACTATCCGTCGGGATGAAAAACTGTTTTTT
TRBJ1-1	TRBV3-1/TRBV3-2	NA	NA	CASSQSGVLDSEAFF	TGTGCCAGCAGCCAGTCAGGGGTGCTCGACAGTGAAGCTTTCTTT
TRBJ2-3	TRBV5-4	NA	TRBD2	CASSAGGLAHGTDTQYF	TGTGCCAGCAGCGCCGGAGGACTAGCCCACGGCACAGATACGCAGTATTTT
TRBJ1-1	TRBV5-4	NA	NA	CASSLASRGTALNTEAFF	TGTGCCAGCAGCTTGGCCTCAAGGGGAACCGCTTTGAACACTGAAGCTTTCTTT
TRBJ1-4	TRBV3-1/TRBV3-2	NA	NA	CASSQPGVSSEKLFF	TGTGCCAGCAGCCAACCAGGGGTATCAAGTGAAAAACTGTTTTTT
TRBJ2-1	TRBV2	NA	TRBD2	CASSHSGRAYNEQFF	TGTGCCAGCAGTCATAGCGGGAGGGCCTACAATGAGCAGTTCTTC
TRBJ1-5	TRBV6-5	NA	TRBD1	CASRDRGSDLRPQHF	TGTGCCAGCCGGGACAGGGGATCTGATCTTCGGCCCCAGCATTTT
TRBJ1-1	TRBV18	NA	TRBD1	CASSPRGQGNTEAFF	TGTGCCAGCTCACCACGGGGACAGGGAAACACTGAAGCTTTCTTT
TRBJ2-3	TRBV25-1	once	TRBD2	CASRRLAGPDTQYF	TGTGCCAGCAGAAGACTAGCTGGTCCAGATACGCAGTATTTT
TRBJ2-2	TRBV27	NA	NA	CASRSGQSYTGELFF	TGTGCCAGCAGATCAGGACAGTCTTACACCGGGGAGCTGTTTTTT
TRBJ2-7	TRBV2	NA	NA	CASSEGGEQYF	TGTGCCAGCAGTGAGGGGGGCGAGCAGTACTTC
TRBJ2-3	TRBV29-1	NA	TRBD2	CSVAIGTTTDTQYF	TGCAGCGTTGCCATCGGGACTACCACAGATACGCAGTATTTT
TRBJ1-1	TRBV7-3	NA	NA	CASSSLSGTEAFF	TGTGCCAGCAGCTCCCTTTCGGGCACTGAAGCTTTCTTT
TRBJ1-1	TRBV3-1/TRBV3-2	NA	NA	CASSQDLGVYTEAFF	TGTGCCAGCAGCCAAGATTTAGGGGTCTATACTGAAGCTTTCTTT
TRBJ2-7	TRBV2	NA	TRBD1	CASSRDREHEQYF	TGTGCCAGCAGCCGGGACAGGGAACACGAGCAGTACTTC
TRBJ2-3	TRBV9	once	TRBD2	CASSRGASSGRLSTDTQYF	TGTGCCAGCAGCCGAGGGGCTTCTAGCGGGAGGCTTAGCACAGATACGCAGTATTTT